The T cell receptor (beta chain) under discussion was sequenced for a study of CD8 T cells in Susac syndrome (dated by TCRdb to about 2019). At the level of the whole study: Among the Susac syndrome patients who were sequenced, clinically active disease was present in about six and clinical remission was observed in 8 or 9. At the time of blood withdrawal, Susac syndrome patients were either therapy-naive, taking corticosteroids (with some also receiving IVIg), or on IVIg alone. Repertoire sequencing was used to test whether CD8+ T cell activation and differentiation in Susac syndrome was antigen driven.

Overall results and qualifications from the work: In the CD4+ T cell repertoire of Susac syndrome patients, clonal expansion was not detected. The number of individuals in the TCR sequencing and HLA analysis was recognized as being relatively small.

RNA was extracted using the RNeasy kit, and about 0.5 to 1 ug of the RNA was reverse transcribed with random hexamers. The immunoSEQ multiplex PCR assay, covering 54 Vbeta and 13 Jbeta segments, was used to amplify TCR beta CDR3 regions. Bias from PCR amplification was corrected by using a synthetic template baseline for primer optimization and for computational correction. In the source study's methods: Only productive sequences were kept, with reads annotated to V, D and J genes according to IMGT and analyzed in immunoSEQ Analyzer. Clonality was calculated as one minus the Shannon entropy normalized by log2 of the number of productive unique sequences. For each patient and control, public and private clones were evaluated within the 100 most prevalent clones. A clone was defined as Susac-specific if it was absent from the healthy and MS cohorts, from roughly 1,000 published viral clones and from other ImmuneACCESS disease sequences. TCRdb handled the public reads itself, with Q25 trimming in fastp and clone calling in MiXCR, and kept productive beta chains. Under each unique CDR3 protein, matching rows form one entry showing the most common genes and DNA. V and J calls and clone size were set by TCRdb, not the authors. The sample includes about 240,000 distinct CDR3 sequences, with 90% to 97% observed a single time. The ten largest clones capture approximately 0.1% of the sample.

CDR1 and CDR2, looked up from the germline V gene, are SGHAT and FQNNGV. Reading from cysteine to phenylalanine, the CDR3 counts 14 amino acids. The kept DNA is CDR3 alone, 42 bases in frame from the first base. V is pruned by 1 base and J by 3 bases, leaving 3 bases of the junction without a gene match. Peripheral blood CD8+ and CD4+ T cells from healthy donors, Susac syndrome patients and multiple sclerosis patients were profiled by high-throughput TCR beta sequencing. The Susac syndrome patients fulfilled recently defined diagnostic criteria for definite or probable disease. Bulk CD8+ and CD4+ T cells were purified by magnetic negative isolation, while CD8+ TEMRA cells were enriched using FACS. Blood was drawn into EDTA tubes, processed within 24 hours, and PBMCs were isolated by density gradient centrifugation. PBMCs intended for TCR sequencing were cryopreserved in liquid nitrogen and were subsequently thawed in a 37 degrees C water bath. The sorted or isolated CD4+, CD8+ and CD8+ TEMRA cells had a purity of 90% or higher.

To note about this clonotype: Its antigen remains unidentified. No qualities accompany the bases; no much larger clone lies one base away.

The sequence is built from TRBV11-2 and TRBJ2-7; 7 nucleotides in the junction match TRBD2. This TCR derives from a human donor with Susac syndrome. Sequencing was performed on CD4+ T cells from PBMCs. The CDR3 region: CASSLVLAIYEQYF. The bases are TGTGCCAGCAGCTTAGTACTAGCGATCTACGAGCAGTACTTC.